The next 28 T cell receptor beta chains were all read from a single sample in a study of cytomegalovirus exposure and HLA in healthy donors. The PCR had 60 Vbeta and 13 Jbeta primers. This table comes from immunoSEQ multiplex PCR, and its TCRdb copy is limited to in-frame clones, with some not included. The sample yields about 190,000 clones, approximately 70% seen once. The material sequenced was PBMCs. The receptors shown here come from a young woman in good health and CMV-seropositive.

The chain recombines TRBV29-1 with TRBJ2-3, with 10 nucleotides matching TRBD1. The V and J ends lost 6 bases and 5 bases, in that order; junction bases with no gene match: 5. Per the germline V gene, CDR1 is SQVTM and CDR2 is ANQGSEA. The CDR3 loop spans 13 amino acids. The CDR3 loop is CSVGTGAGDTQYF. CDR3 sequence (DNA): TGCAGCGTCGGGACAGGGGCGGGAGATACGCAGTATTTT.

The chain joins TRBV10-3 to TRBJ2-7, with 7 nucleotides matching TRBD1. The germline CDR1 and CDR2 sequences are ENHRY and SYGVKD. CDR3 length: 12 amino acids. With 10 bases clipped from V and 2 bases from J, the junction kept 5 bases outside the gene matches. The CDR3 reads CATGDRAYEQYF. CDR3 in DNA: TGTGCCACCGGGGACAGAGCCTACGAGCAGTACTTC.

This clone was counted a few times. This chain connects TRBV13 to TRBJ2-3, with TRBD2 matching 10 bases. Germline-derived CDR1 and CDR2 are PRHDT and FYEKMQ (reference sequence). Trimming removed 4 bases from V and 3 bases from J; junction bases left unmatched: 4. The CDR3 consists of 15 residues. DNA of the CDR3: TGTGCCAGCAGCTCACTAGCGGGGCCTACAGATACGCAGTATTTT. It encodes CASSSLAGPTDTQYF. Full variable domain (missing parts from reference TRBV13 and TRBJ2-3): AAGVIQSPRHLIKEKRETATLKCYPIPRHDTVYWYQQGPGQDPQFLISFYEKMQSDKGSIPDRFSAQQFSDYHSELNMSSLELGDSALYFCASSSLAGPTDTQYFGPGTRLTVL.

In DNA form, the CDR3 reads TGTGCCAGCAGTTTCCACCGTACAGGGGAAAACTACGAGCAGTACTTC. Encoded protein: CASSFHRTGENYEQYF. The V gene is TRBV27, the J gene TRBJ2-7, with 7 nucleotides matching TRBD1. Trimming took 3 bases from V and 3 from J; bases not matched to a gene: 11. The CDR3 length is 16 residues. Germline V gene data show CDR1 as MNHEY and CDR2 as SMNVEV (reference sequence).

The rearrangement links TRBV5-1 to TRBJ2-7; perhaps TRBD1 as D (6 bases). The V and J ends lost 1 base and 2 bases respectively, with 13 bases between them. Germline CDR1 and CDR2: SGHRS and YFSETQ. This CDR3 is 15 amino acids long. The CDR3 DNA follows: TGCGCCAGCAGCTTGAATCAGGGGCCCCCCTACGAGCAGTACTTC. Its translation is CASSLNQGPPYEQYF.

Concerning this clone: Other DNA sequences of this sample code for an identical CDR3. The CDR3 sequence: CASSYSGQGTEAFF. Here the CDR3 DNA reads TGTGCCAGCAGTTACTCCGGACAGGGTACTGAAGCTTTCTTT. V is TRBV6-5 and J is TRBJ1-1, with 8 positions matching TRBD1. V shed 0 bases, J shed 5 bases, and the junction held 2 bases outside the gene matches. This CDR3 contains 14 residues. Germline assignment: CDR1 MNHEY and CDR2 SVGAGI.

This clone has only one observation. The J gene is TRBJ2-5, the V gene TRBV4-1, with 7 bases matching TRBD1. The J call is doubtful: the DNA matches TRBJ2-7 better. Germline V gives CDR1 MGHRA, CDR2 YSYEKL. CDR3 length: 16 residues. This CDR3 reads CASSQNAGQGAYEQYF. The DNA for the CDR3 is TGCGCCAGCAGCCAAAACGCAGGGCAGGGGGCCTACGAGCAGTACTTC.

V usage is TRBV20-1 and J usage is TRBJ2-7, with D possibly being TRBD2 (5 bases). Germline values: CDR1 DFQATT, CDR2 SNEGSKA (reference sequence). This CDR3 contains 11 residues. V lost 3 bases to trimming and J lost 4 bases, with 7 bases between them. The CDR3 here is CSARSGYEQYF. CDR3 coding DNA: TGCAGTGCTAGGTCGGGATACGAGCAGTACTTC.

The V call is TRBV6-1, the J call TRBJ2-7; D not certain. Trimming cost V 3 bases and J 10 bases, with 16 bases left between them. The CDR3 contains 13 residues. CDR1 is MNHNS, CDR2 SASEGT, per germline. CDR3 region: CASSDTFFVSQYF. DNA for the CDR3: TGTGCCAGCAGTGATACTTTCTTTGTTTCCCAGTACTTC.

This clone came up once. The chain recombines TRBV19 with TRBJ2-5; 8 nucleotides line up with TRBD1. Per germline, CDR1 LNHDA and CDR2 SQIVND (reference sequence). The CDR3 runs to 14 residues. The V segment lost 10 bases and the J segment 4 bases; nucleotides outside the gene matches: 11. The DNA of the CDR3 is TGTGCCACCTCCCAGGGACAGGCCATAGAGACCCAGTACTTC. Translated, it gives CATSQGQAIETQYF.

This chain joins TRBV5-1 and TRBJ2-5, with 9 bases fitting TRBD2. Germline assignment: CDR1 SGHRS and CDR2 YFSETQ. This CDR3 has 24 residues. The V gene end was trimmed by 4 bases and the J gene end by 4 bases; junction bases not matched to a gene: 35. CDR3 loop: CASSGRGPRGSSGTSRNLVETQYF. In nucleotides, the CDR3 is TGCGCCAGCAGCGGGCGTGGGCCACGTGGGAGCTCCGGGACTAGCCGCAATCTGGTAGAGACCCAGTACTTC.

The chain is built from TRBV6-5 and TRBJ1-1; no clear D. This CDR3 spans 13 amino acids. The germline V and J ends were trimmed by 7 bases and 2 bases, with 11 bases remaining between them. Germline loops: CDR1 MNHEY, CDR2 SVGAGI. The CDR3 spells CASTNRGNTEAFF. The CDR3 DNA reads TGTGCCAGCACCAACCGGGGAAACACTGAAGCTTTCTTT.

CDR3 in DNA: TGTGCCAGTAGTGTTTGGGGCCAGAATGAGCAGTTCTTC. Translating it yields CASSVWGQNEQFF. The chain employs TRBV19 and TRBJ2-1, with D possibly being TRBD1 (5 bases). From germline, CDR1 is LNHDA and CDR2 SQIVND (reference sequence). Trimming left V 5 bases short and J 7 bases short, with 12 bases between. The CDR3 spans 13 residues.

This chain connects TRBV6-1 to TRBJ1-6; 7 nucleotides match TRBD1. The CDR3 runs to 15 residues. Germline CDR1 and CDR2: MNHNS and SASEGT. After removal of 1 base from V and 7 bases from J, the junction contained 4 bases not matched to a gene. The CDR3, as DNA: TGTGCCAGCAGTGAAGACAGGGGATGGAATTCACCCCTCCACTTT. Residues: CASSEDRGWNSPLHF.

The rearrangement links TRBV19 to TRBJ2-1, with 15 bases that match TRBD2. V lost 6 bases, J lost 1 base, and 1 base stayed unmatched. The CDR3 contains 16 residues. Germline lookup yields CDR1 LNHDA and CDR2 SQIVND (reference sequence). The CDR3: CASRGLAGGSYNEQFF. Written as DNA, the CDR3 is TGTGCCAGTAGAGGACTAGCGGGAGGGTCCTACAATGAGCAGTTCTTC.

The chain is built from TRBV5-6 and TRBJ1-2; no reliable D call. Germline-derived CDR1 and CDR2 are SGHDT and YYEEEE. This CDR3 has 17 residues. Between the trimmed V and J ends, which lost 2 bases and 5 bases, there was a span of 22 bases. The CDR3 region has the DNA TGTGCCAGCAGCTTAGAAGCATCGGCCAGGTCTTATTATGGCTACACCTTC. Translated, it gives CASSLEASARSYYGYTF.

The J gene is TRBJ2-7, the V gene TRBV10-2; D possibly corresponds to TRBD2 (6 bases). Germline lookup yields CDR1 WSHSY and CDR2 SAAADI. The V end was cut by 7 bases, the J end by 3 bases, with 10 bases between. This CDR3 has 12 residues. DNA for the CDR3: TGCGCCAGCACCATGGGGGGCTACGAGCAGTACTTC. Its translation is CASTMGGYEQYF.

The V and J genes are TRBV5-4 and TRBJ1-3, with D uncertain. The germline V gene has CDR1 SGHNT and CDR2 YYREEE (reference sequence). Trimming removed 3 bases from V and 8 bases from J, with 15 bases in between. The CDR3 is 14 amino acids. This CDR3 is CASSSLGDEDTIYF. The DNA of the CDR3 is TGTGCCAGCAGCTCCCTCGGAGATGAGGACACCATATATTTT.

The V gene is TRBV27, the J gene TRBJ2-3, with D possibly matching TRBD1 (6 bases). CDR1 is MNHEY, CDR2 SMNVEV, per germline (reference sequence). Trimming left V 4 bases short and J 2 bases short, with 10 bases between. The CDR3 runs to 14 residues. CDR3 nucleotide sequence: TGTGCCAGCAGTTCCTGGGACAACACAGATACGCAGTATTTT. Translating it yields CASSSWDNTDTQYF.

CDR3 in DNA: TGTGCCAGCAGTTTAAAGGGGGTCGGGGAGCTGTTTTTT. Translation: CASSLKGVGELFF. The chain joins TRBV28 to TRBJ2-2, with D possibly being TRBD1 (6 bases). V lost 2 bases and J 7 bases, leaving 8 bases between the germline ends. The CDR3 covers 13 residues. Germline loops: CDR1 MDHEN, CDR2 SYDVKM.

V usage is TRBV5-6 and J usage is TRBJ2-7; 9 positions match TRBD1. Germline V gene data show CDR1 as SGHDT and CDR2 as YYEEEE. V was clipped by 3 bases and J by 5 bases; unmatched bases: 3. The length of the CDR3 is 13 residues. CDR3 region: CASSSDRGHEQYF. The CDR3 DNA sequence: TGTGCCAGCAGCTCGGACAGGGGCCACGAGCAGTACTTC. Supplemented by reference TRBV5-6 and TRBJ2-7, the full variable domain reads DAGVTQSPTHLIKTRGQQVTLRCSPKSGHDTVSWYQQALGQGPQFIFQYYEEEERQRGNFPDRFSGHQFPNYSSELNVNALLLGDSALYLCASSSDRGHEQYFGPGTRLTVT.

The V and J genes are TRBV19 and TRBJ2-1, with 8 bases lining up with TRBD2. The length of the CDR3 is 15 residues. Germline CDR1 is LNHDA and CDR2 is SQIVND (reference sequence). Trimming at V came to 4 bases and at J to 8 bases, leaving 10 bases not matched to a gene. CDR3 DNA sequence: TGTGCCAGTAGTACAGGGAGCGGGAGCCGGTATGAGCAGTTCTTC. Protein: CASSTGSGSRYEQFF.

The chain is built from TRBV28 and TRBJ1-5; 9 bases fit TRBD1. Germline trimming cut 8 bases from V and 7 bases from J; bases unmatched to any gene: 15. Germline values: CDR1 MDHEN, CDR2 SYDVKM. This CDR3 contains 16 residues. This chain's CDR3 is CASCTGQGRVGQPQHF. Written as DNA, the CDR3 is TGTGCCAGCTGTACGGGACAGGGAAGAGTCGGGCAGCCCCAGCATTTT.

This sequence joins TRBV5-6 and TRBJ2-7; perhaps TRBD2 as D (6 bases). Germline V gene lookup returns CDR1 SGHDT and CDR2 YYEEEE. V lost 3 bases, J lost 4 bases, and 23 bases lay in between. This CDR3 contains 17 residues. The CDR3 is CASSSAGYSGLSYEQYF. The CDR3, as DNA: TGTGCCAGCAGCTCGGCCGGCTATTCGGGACTCTCATACGAGCAGTACTTC.

The rearrangement links TRBV19 to TRBJ2-7; TRBD2 aligns across 9 bases. CDR3 size: 15 residues. With 2 bases clipped from V and 2 bases from J, the junction kept 4 bases outside the gene matches. Germline V gives CDR1 LNHDA, CDR2 SQIVND (reference sequence). Here the CDR3 reads CASSILAGAAYEQYF. DNA of the CDR3: TGTGCCAGTAGTATATTAGCGGGAGCCGCCTACGAGCAGTACTTC.

This chain connects TRBV6-5 to TRBJ1-1; TRBD1 might be the D (6 bases). This CDR3 has 16 residues. V shed 0 bases and J shed 5 bases, with 16 bases lying between them. CDR1 is MNHEY, CDR2 SVGAGI, per germline. The CDR3: CASSYSVNRVGTEAFF. CDR3 in DNA: TGTGCCAGCAGTTACTCCGTTAACAGGGTCGGAACTGAAGCTTTCTTT.

The V gene is TRBV7-9, the J gene TRBJ2-7; 11 bases are a match to TRBD1. Germline CDR1 and CDR2: SEHNR and FQNEAQ (reference sequence). After removal of 4 bases from V and 6 bases from J, the junction contained 5 bases not matched to a gene. The CDR3 is 14 amino acids. The CDR3 loop is CASSSGQGAGEQYF. The CDR3 DNA is TGTGCCAGCAGCTCCGGACAGGGGGCTGGCGAGCAGTACTTC.

The chain recombines TRBV2 with TRBJ1-5; D may be TRBD1 (5 bases). The CDR3 is 13 amino acids. V dropped 7 bases and J dropped 7 bases, with 14 bases sitting between them. Germline assignment: CDR1 SNHLY and CDR2 FYNNEI. The CDR3 nucleotides are TGTGCCAGCACCGTAACAGGTCTGCAGCCCCAGCATTTT. It is translated as CASTVTGLQPQHF.